This is a list of T cell receptor beta chains from one sample in a study of beta chain features in type 1 diabetes. Libraries were prepared by immunoSEQ multiplex PCR; TCRdb keeps only in-frame clonotypes and omits some of them. The repertoire holds 350,000 or so clones, with less than 20% as singletons. Input material: naive CD4+ T cells from blood. These receptors all come from a woman in her late teens or twenties in good health. CDR3s include the opening cysteine and the closing phenylalanine or tryptophan. The D gene is left open where the match is weak. Where a row states a size, it is once, few, many or the class of an expanded clone; other rows omit it.

v_call	j_call	clone_size	d_call	cdr3_aa	cdr3_nt
TRBV20-1	TRBJ1-1	NA	NA	CSARVRDYAFF	TGCAGTGCTAGGGTCCGGGATTATGCTTTCTTT
TRBV10-3	TRBJ2-6	NA	NA	CAISERGANVLTF	TGTGCCATCAGTGAACGGGGGGCCAACGTCCTGACTTTC
TRBV12-5	TRBJ2-1	NA	NA	CASARRVTYNEQFF	TGTGCTAGTGCTCGGCGGGTTACCTACAATGAGCAGTTCTTC
TRBV30	TRBJ1-2	few	NA	CAVMQGPGGYTF	TGTGCCGTGATGCAGGGGCCGGGGGGCTACACCTTC
TRBV11-2	TRBJ2-2	few	NA	CASRDVGGTYTGELFF	TGTGCCAGCAGGGACGTCGGGGGGACATACACCGGGGAGCTGTTTTTT
TRBV7-2	TRBJ2-2	NA	NA	CASAPGPGELFF	TGTGCCAGCGCCCCAGGGCCCGGGGAGCTGTTTTTT
TRBV18	TRBJ2-4	NA	TRBD1	CASSPPDRGNIQYF	TGTGCCAGCTCACCACCGGACAGGGGAAACATTCAGTACTTC
TRBV5-4	TRBJ2-1	NA	TRBD2	CASSLPLAGYNEQFF	TGTGCCAGCAGCTTACCTCTAGCGGGTTACAATGAGCAGTTCTTC
TRBV10-1	TRBJ2-5	NA	NA	CASSESIGQPQETQYF	TGCGCCAGCAGTGAGTCTATCGGACAGCCCCAAGAGACCCAGTACTTC
TRBV5-8	TRBJ2-1	NA	TRBD1	CASSSSGGEQFF	TGTGCCAGCAGTTCTTCAGGGGGCGAGCAGTTCTTC
TRBV7-9	TRBJ2-1	few	NA	CASAGILRSGNEQFF	TGTGCCAGCGCTGGAATCCTCCGGTCGGGAAATGAGCAGTTCTTC
TRBV5-1	TRBJ2-2	few	TRBD1	CASSLWTGMAGELFF	TGCGCCAGCAGCTTGTGGACAGGGATGGCCGGGGAGCTGTTTTTT
TRBV30	TRBJ1-5	NA	NA	CAWSVEGNQPQHF	TGTGCCTGGAGTGTTGAGGGCAATCAGCCCCAGCATTTT
TRBV15	TRBJ2-1	NA	NA	CATSTPREGLNEQFF	TGTGCCACCAGCACCCCGCGCGAGGGTTTAAATGAGCAGTTCTTC
TRBV5-1	TRBJ1-2	NA	NA	CASSLSVANYGYTF	TGCGCCAGCAGCTTGTCCGTAGCTAACTATGGCTACACCTTC
TRBV5-1	TRBJ2-1	NA	NA	CASSSHLAGLSNEQFF	TGCGCCAGCAGCTCCCACCTGGCAGGCCTAAGCAATGAGCAGTTCTTC
TRBV25-1	TRBJ2-3	NA	NA	CASSEEPSTDTQYF	TGTGCCAGCAGTGAGGAGCCGAGCACAGATACGCAGTATTTT
TRBV18	TRBJ2-3	NA	TRBD2	CASSPTSGGTDTQYF	TGTGCCAGCTCACCGACTAGCGGGGGAACAGATACGCAGTATTTT
TRBV9	TRBJ2-7	NA	TRBD2	CASSVGLAGRSEQYF	TGTGCCAGCAGCGTAGGTCTAGCGGGGCGGTCCGAGCAGTACTTC
TRBV6-5	TRBJ2-7	NA	TRBD1	CASGQAGEQYF	TGTGCCAGCGGACAGGCTGGCGAGCAGTACTTC
TRBV5-4	TRBJ1-2	few	NA	CASSLRGSDGYTF	TGTGCCAGCAGCTTGCGAGGTTCCGATGGCTACACCTTC